What follows are 10 T cell receptor beta chains derived from one specimen sequenced in a study of blood T cell repertoires in COVID-19. Sequencing used immunoSEQ multiplex PCR; TCRdb keeps in-frame clones, though not all of them. The sample shows some 80,000 clones, around 80% of them seen only once. Sequencing used peripheral blood. The receptors here all came from a woman aged 40 to 49 with active or convalescent COVID-19.

Notes on this clone: One end of the junction does not line up with germline, which may come from a read error. The chain links TRBV6-2 or TRBV6-3 to TRBJ1-1; TRBD1 matches 7 bases. The CDR3 covers 12 residues. Germline values: CDR1 MNHEY, CDR2 SVGEGT. CDR3 nucleotides: TGTGCCAGCAGTTACCCTACCGGGACAGCGGGCTTT. Residues: CASSYPTGTAGF.

The rearrangement joins TRBV9 to TRBJ1-4; D gene uncertain. Germline CDR1 reads SGDLS; CDR2 reads YYNGEE. The CDR3 loop spans 15 amino acids. Trimming took 3 bases from V and 0 from J, leaving 9 bases between them. CDR3 residues: CASSGPSATNEKLFF. CDR3 sequence (DNA): TGTGCCAGCAGCGGCCCCTCAGCAACTAATGAAAAACTGTTTTTT.

The chain recombines TRBV4-3 with TRBJ2-7, with 7 bases fitting TRBD1. In germline, CDR1 is LGHNA, CDR2 YSLEER. J gave up 0 bases and V 3 bases, and 5 bases lay outside the gene matches. This CDR3 spans 15 amino acids. This chain's CDR3 is CASSQERDSSYEQYF. In DNA form, the CDR3 reads TGCGCCAGCAGCCAGGAACGGGACAGCTCCTACGAGCAGTACTTC.

The CDR3 reads CASSQDRGTDGTNVLTF. The CDR3 nucleotides read TGTGCCAGCAGCCAAGACAGGGGGACCGACGGTACCAACGTCCTGACTTTC. The gene calls are TRBV4-2 and TRBJ2-6; 7 nucleotides match TRBD1. Germline-derived CDR1 and CDR2 are LGHNA and YNFKEQ. Trimming at V came to 0 bases and at J to 8 bases, leaving 10 bases not matched to a gene. The CDR3 has 17 residues.

The rearrangement joins TRBV2 to TRBJ1-6; 9 bases map to TRBD1. The CDR3 spans 14 residues. CDR1 and CDR2 from the germline V gene are SNHLY and FYNNEI. V lost 3 bases to trimming and J lost 10 bases; unmatched junction nucleotides: 4. The CDR3 sequence: CASSEDRGHSPLHF. The CDR3 DNA reads as TGTGCCAGCAGTGAGGACAGGGGTCACTCACCCCTCCACTTT.

The chain employs TRBV6-6 and TRBJ2-5; D is unresolved. Germline V CDR1 and CDR2: MNHNY, SVGAGI (reference sequence). The CDR3 spans 14 residues. V shed 0 bases and J shed 2 bases, with 7 bases lying between them. The CDR3 DNA is TGTGCCAGCAGTTACTCGCAGATACAAGAGACCCAGTACTTC. This translates into CASSYSQIQETQYF.

This clone was seen only once. The chain employs TRBV27 and TRBJ2-2; 9 positions agree with TRBD1. This CDR3 region has 16 residues. V was pared by 2 bases and J by 6 bases, with 7 bases of the junction left unmatched. Germline V gives CDR1 MNHEY, CDR2 SMNVEV (reference sequence). CDR3 bases: TGTGCCAGCAGTTTAAATGATGGGACAGGGCCCGGGGAGCTGTTTTTT. It encodes CASSLNDGTGPGELFF.

In regard to this clone: Other DNA sequences in this sample translate to the same CDR3. V and J are TRBV11-3 and TRBJ1-4, with a weak D call TRBD1 (5 bases). Germline V gene lookup returns CDR1 SGHNT and CDR2 YENEEA. CDR3 length: 14 amino acids. Trimming took off 1 base at V and 8 bases at J, with 11 bases between the two ends. The CDR3 DNA sequence: TGTGCCAGCAGCTTAGGCAGGGATGAAGAAAAACTGTTTTTT. Translation: CASSLGRDEEKLFF.

This clone showed up just once. This chain uses TRBV2 with TRBJ2-3; TRBD2 matches at 11 bases. Germline CDR1 and CDR2: SNHLY and FYNNEI. Unmatched junction bases numbered 9, after V lost 10 bases and J lost 3 bases. The CDR3 runs to 15 residues. In nucleotides, the CDR3 is TGTGCCACCCTGGGACTAGCGGTGTGGACAGATACGCAGTATTTT. This sequence encodes CATLGLAVWTDTQYF.

The chain links TRBV7-9 to TRBJ1-4; TRBD1 might be the D (6 bases). This CDR3 spans 17 amino acids. Germline CDR1 reads SEHNR; CDR2 reads FQNEAQ (reference sequence). V lost 1 base to trimming and J lost 0 bases, with 12 bases between them. This CDR3 is CASSLVQGLTTNEKLFF. In nucleotides, the CDR3 is TGTGCCAGCAGCTTAGTGCAGGGGCTAACAACTAATGAAAAACTGTTTTTT.